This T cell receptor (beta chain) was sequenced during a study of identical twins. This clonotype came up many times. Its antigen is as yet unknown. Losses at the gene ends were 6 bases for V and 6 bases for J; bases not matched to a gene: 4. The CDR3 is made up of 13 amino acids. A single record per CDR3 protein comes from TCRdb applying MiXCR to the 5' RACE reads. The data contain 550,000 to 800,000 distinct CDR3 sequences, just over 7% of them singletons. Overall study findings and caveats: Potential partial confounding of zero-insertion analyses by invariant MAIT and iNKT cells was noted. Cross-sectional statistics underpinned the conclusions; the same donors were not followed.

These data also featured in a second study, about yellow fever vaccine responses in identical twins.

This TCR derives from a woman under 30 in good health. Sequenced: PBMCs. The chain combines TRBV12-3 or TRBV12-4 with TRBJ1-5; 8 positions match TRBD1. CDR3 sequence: CASSKDRAQPQHF. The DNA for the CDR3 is TGTGCCAGCAGCAAGGACAGGGCTCAGCCCCAGCATTTT.